The 14 T cell receptor beta chains listed next were all sequenced from one sample in a study of lymphopenia after photon versus proton radiotherapy (dated by TCRdb to about 2019). The library came from the immunoSEQ multiplex PCR assay. Drawn from immuneACCESS, this table holds only the in-frame rearrangements with V and J called that TCRdb kept. Clones are partly lost; checked studies trace under half to an unresolved V gene and leave the rest unexplained. The sample data list under 70,000 clones, and about 90% of these were observed just once. The ten largest make up approximately 2% of the sample. The sample in question was peripheral blood, obtained from a patient treated with photon-based radiotherapy. These receptors came from a middle-aged woman with cholangiocarcinoma.

This clone was seen a single time. The chain has TRBV9 and TRBJ2-7; D is undetermined. Germline values: CDR1 SGDLS, CDR2 YYNGEE. The CDR3 consists of 14 residues. V was pared by 0 bases and J by 0 bases, with 7 bases between. The CDR3 loop reads CASSVGASSYEQYF. The DNA for the CDR3 is TGTGCCAGCAGCGTAGGGGCTTCCTCCTACGAGCAGTACTTC.

The CDR3, as DNA: TGTGCCAGCAGCTTACTGGCAGCAGGAAACACCATATATTTT. Amino acids: CASSLLAAGNTIYF. The chain joins TRBV7-2 to TRBJ1-3; D gene unclear. CDR1 is SGHTA and CDR2 is FQGNSA in the germline V gene. The length of the CDR3 is 14 residues. Trimming shortened V by 2 bases and J by 4 bases, and 9 bases separated the two germline ends.

The J gene is TRBJ2-7, the V gene TRBV6-5, with D unresolved. The CDR3 contains 14 residues. Germline CDR1 is MNHEY and CDR2 is SVGAGI. V gave up 6 bases and J gave up 7 bases, with 19 bases separating them. The CDR3 here is CASSDPGLLREQYF. In DNA, the CDR3 is TGTGCCAGCAGCGACCCTGGATTGTTACGGGAGCAGTACTTC.

The chain has TRBV5-1 and TRBJ2-7; D uncertain. The CDR3 runs 12 residues. Germline CDR1 reads SGHRS; CDR2 reads YFSETQ. Deletions cut 5 bases from V and 6 bases from J, with 12 bases between. Written as DNA, the CDR3 is TGCGCCAGCAGGATAAACAGTGGCGAGCAGTACTTC. Its protein product is CASRINSGEQYF.

This clone was picked up one time. The chain carries TRBV30 and TRBJ1-2, with 7 positions matching TRBD1. V was pared by 4 bases and J by 4 bases, with 12 bases of the junction left unmatched. The V gene's germline CDR1 is GTSNPN and CDR2 SVGIG (reference sequence). The CDR3 runs to 15 residues. The CDR3 bases are TGTGCCTGGACCCGGCGGCCAGGGGGGGCCTATGGCTACACCTTC. It yields the protein CAWTRRPGGAYGYTF. The variable domain in full, completed from reference TRBV30 and TRBJ1-2, reads SQTIHQWPATLVQPVGSPLSLECTVEGTSNPNLYWYRQAAGRGLQLLFYSVGIGQISSEVPQNLSASRPQDRQFILSSKKLLLSDSGFYLCAWTRRPGGAYGYTFGSGTRLTVV.

J is TRBJ2-7 and V is TRBV6-1; maybe TRBD2 (5 bases). The CDR3 is made up of 15 amino acids. Germline lookup yields CDR1 MNHNS and CDR2 SASEGT. V shed 2 bases and J shed 4 bases, with 15 bases lying between them. The CDR3 sequence: CASSEIPPAGYEQYF. CDR3 DNA: TGTGCCAGCAGTGAAATTCCCCCGGCGGGTTACGAGCAGTACTTC.

The chain is built from TRBV2 and TRBJ1-6; D is ambiguous. Germline CDR1 SNHLY, CDR2 FYNNEI. CDR3 length: 15 amino acids. V lost 3 bases to trimming and J lost 7 bases, with 13 bases between them. CDR3 nucleotides: TGTGCCAGCAGTGATAAAAAACAGAAGAATTCACCCCTCCACTTT. It yields the protein CASSDKKQKNSPLHF.

The chain combines TRBV7-2 with TRBJ2-2; D is unresolved. Between the trimmed V and J ends, which lost 2 bases and 10 bases, there was a span of 11 bases. The CDR3 is 13 residues long. Germline V CDR1 and CDR2: SGHTA, FQGNSA. The CDR3 is CASSLRFLEELFF. CDR3 nucleotide sequence: TGTGCCAGCAGCTTACGCTTCCTGGAGGAGCTGTTTTTT.

The chain uses TRBV7-6 and TRBJ1-5; D remains ambiguous. Germline-derived CDR1 and CDR2 are SGHVS and FNYEAQ. With 0 bases removed from V and 1 base from J, the gap between germline ends came to 4 bases. CDR3 length: 14 amino acids. The chain's CDR3 is CASSLAGSNQPQHF. The CDR3 nucleotides are TGTGCCAGCAGCTTAGCAGGGAGCAATCAGCCCCAGCATTTT.

J is TRBJ1-1 and V is TRBV5-1; D is perhaps TRBD1 (5 bases). V lost 4 bases, J lost 12 bases, and 25 bases lay in between. The germline V gene has CDR1 SGHRS and CDR2 YFSETQ. The CDR3 length is 15 residues. Written as DNA, the CDR3 is TGCGCCAGCAGCCCCATTAGCGGGACGACGCGGGATACTTTCTTT. Translation: CASSPISGTTRDTFF.

V and J are TRBV2 and TRBJ2-5; D remains ambiguous. Germline values: CDR1 SNHLY, CDR2 FYNNEI. This CDR3 spans 11 amino acids. The ends were cut back, 4 bases at V and 4 bases at J, with 4 bases in the middle. The chain's CDR3 is CASSVLETQYF. For the CDR3, the DNA is TGTGCCAGCAGTGTTTTAGAGACCCAGTACTTC.

V usage is TRBV4-2 and J usage is TRBJ2-3; D is perhaps TRBD1 or TRBD2 (5 bases each). Germline V gives CDR1 LGHNA, CDR2 YNFKEQ. Trimming left V 0 bases short and J 2 bases short, with 9 bases between. This CDR3 region has 15 residues. The CDR3 DNA is TGTGCCAGCAGCCAAGAGGGGGAAATCACAGATACGCAGTATTTT. This encodes CASSQEGEITDTQYF.

V gene TRBV30 combines with J gene TRBJ1-1; D perhaps matches TRBD1 (6 bases). The CDR3 covers 14 residues. V lost 8 bases to trimming and J lost 5 bases, with 21 bases between them. CDR1 is GTSNPN and CDR2 is SVGIG in the germline V gene (reference sequence). CDR3 sequence (DNA): TGTGCCCACTGGTTCGGGGGCCGGGGGACTGAAGCTTTCTTT. It translates to CAHWFGGRGTEAFF.

The chain is built from TRBV7-9 and TRBJ2-4; 7 bases are shared with TRBD2. Trimming took 5 bases from V and 7 from J; bases not matched to a gene: 20. Looked up from germline, CDR1 is SEHNR and CDR2 is FQNEAQ (reference sequence). The CDR3 has 18 residues. DNA of the CDR3: TGTGCCAGCAGCCCCCGGCTCAGCGGGACTAAGCCAGGGAACATTCAGTACTTC. This sequence encodes CASSPRLSGTKPGNIQYF.